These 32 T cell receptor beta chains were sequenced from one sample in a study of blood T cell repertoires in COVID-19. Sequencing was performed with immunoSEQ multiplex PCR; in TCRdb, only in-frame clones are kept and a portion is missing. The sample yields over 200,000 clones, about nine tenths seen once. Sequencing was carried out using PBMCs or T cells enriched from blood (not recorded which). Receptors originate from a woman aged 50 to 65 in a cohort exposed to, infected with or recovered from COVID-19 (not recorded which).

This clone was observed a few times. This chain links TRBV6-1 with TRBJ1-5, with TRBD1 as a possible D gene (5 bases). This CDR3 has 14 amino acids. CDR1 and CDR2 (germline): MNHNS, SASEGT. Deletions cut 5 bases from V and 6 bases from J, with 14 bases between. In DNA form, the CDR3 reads TGTGCCAGCAGTTTTCAGGGTTTAGGTCAGCCCCAGCATTTT. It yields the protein CASSFQGLGQPQHF.

CDR3 in DNA: TGCGCCAGCAGCTTGACTCCTAGCGCAGATACGCAGTATTTT. Its protein product is CASSLTPSADTQYF. The genes are TRBV5-1 and TRBJ2-3; D is possibly TRBD2 (6 bases). This CDR3 has 14 amino acids. The germline CDR1 and CDR2 sequences are SGHRS and YFSETQ. V lost 1 base to trimming and J lost 4 bases, with 10 bases between them.

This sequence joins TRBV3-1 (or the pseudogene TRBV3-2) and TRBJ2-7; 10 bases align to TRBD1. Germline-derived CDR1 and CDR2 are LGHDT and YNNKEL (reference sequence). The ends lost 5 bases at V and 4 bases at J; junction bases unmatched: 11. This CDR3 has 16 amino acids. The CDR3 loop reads CASSSPYRQGAYEQYF. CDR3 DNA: TGTGCCAGCAGCTCGCCTTACCGACAGGGGGCTTACGAGCAGTACTTC.

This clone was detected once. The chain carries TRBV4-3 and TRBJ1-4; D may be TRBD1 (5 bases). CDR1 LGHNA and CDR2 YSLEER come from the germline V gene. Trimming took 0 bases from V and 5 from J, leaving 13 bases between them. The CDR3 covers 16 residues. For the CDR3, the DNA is TGCGCCAGCAGCCAAGATTCCGGGGGTACCAATGAAAAACTGTTTTTT. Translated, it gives CASSQDSGGTNEKLFF.

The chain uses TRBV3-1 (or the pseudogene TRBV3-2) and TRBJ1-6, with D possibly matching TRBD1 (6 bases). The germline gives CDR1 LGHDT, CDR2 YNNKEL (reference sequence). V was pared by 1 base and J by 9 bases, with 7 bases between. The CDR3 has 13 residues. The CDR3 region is CASSQGQASPLHF. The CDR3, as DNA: TGTGCCAGCAGCCAAGGACAGGCTTCACCCCTCCACTTT.

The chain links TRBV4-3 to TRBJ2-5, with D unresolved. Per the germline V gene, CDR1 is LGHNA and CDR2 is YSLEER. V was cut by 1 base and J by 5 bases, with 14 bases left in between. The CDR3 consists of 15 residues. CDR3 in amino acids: CASSQVREVGETQYF. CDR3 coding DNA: TGCGCCAGCAGCCAAGTACGCGAGGTCGGGGAGACCCAGTACTTC.

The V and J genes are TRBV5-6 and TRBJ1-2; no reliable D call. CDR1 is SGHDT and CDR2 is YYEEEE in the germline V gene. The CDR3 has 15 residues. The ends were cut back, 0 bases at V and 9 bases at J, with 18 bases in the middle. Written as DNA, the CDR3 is TGTGCCAGCAGCTTGGGTGTTTTGGGCGCCTGGCGCTACACCTTC. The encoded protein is CASSLGVLGAWRYTF.

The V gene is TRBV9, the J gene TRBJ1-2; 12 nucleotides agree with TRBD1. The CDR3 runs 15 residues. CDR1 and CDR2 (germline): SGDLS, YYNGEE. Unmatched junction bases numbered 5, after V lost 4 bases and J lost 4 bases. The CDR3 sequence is CASSPGTGGSYGYTF. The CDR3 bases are TGTGCCAGCAGCCCCGGGACAGGGGGCAGCTATGGCTACACCTTC.

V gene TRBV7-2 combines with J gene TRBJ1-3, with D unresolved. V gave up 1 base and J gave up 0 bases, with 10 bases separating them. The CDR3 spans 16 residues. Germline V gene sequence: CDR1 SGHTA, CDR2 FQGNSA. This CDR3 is CASSLGAILSGNTIYF. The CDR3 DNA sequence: TGTGCCAGCAGCTTAGGAGCCATTCTCTCTGGAAACACCATATATTTT.

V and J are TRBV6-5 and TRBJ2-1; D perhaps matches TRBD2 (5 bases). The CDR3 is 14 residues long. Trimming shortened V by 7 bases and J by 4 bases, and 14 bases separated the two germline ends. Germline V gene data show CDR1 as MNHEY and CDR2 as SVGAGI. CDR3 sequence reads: CASTEGELYNEQFF. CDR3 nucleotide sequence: TGTGCCAGCACCGAGGGAGAGTTGTACAATGAGCAGTTCTTC.

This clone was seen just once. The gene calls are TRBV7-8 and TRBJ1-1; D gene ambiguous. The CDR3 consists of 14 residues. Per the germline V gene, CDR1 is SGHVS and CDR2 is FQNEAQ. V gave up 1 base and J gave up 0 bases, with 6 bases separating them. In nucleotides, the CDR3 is TGTGCCAGCAGCTTAGGACAAGTGAACACTGAAGCTTTCTTT. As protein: CASSLGQVNTEAFF.

The CDR3 spells CASSLDPGGAQTQYF. The DNA of the CDR3 is TGTGCCAGCAGCTTAGATCCCGGGGGGGCGCAGACCCAGTACTTC. The J gene is TRBJ2-5, the V gene TRBV11-1; 8 bases fit TRBD2. Germline trimming cut 1 base from V and 6 bases from J; bases unmatched to any gene: 7. CDR1 is SGHAT, CDR2 FQDESV, per germline (reference sequence). The CDR3 has 15 amino acids.

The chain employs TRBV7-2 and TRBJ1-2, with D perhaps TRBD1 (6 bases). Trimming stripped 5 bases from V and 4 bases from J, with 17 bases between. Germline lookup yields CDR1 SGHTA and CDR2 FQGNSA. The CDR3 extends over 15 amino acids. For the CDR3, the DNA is TGTGCCAGCAGCCCCGAACAGGGTATCAGCTATGGCTACACCTTC. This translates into CASSPEQGISYGYTF. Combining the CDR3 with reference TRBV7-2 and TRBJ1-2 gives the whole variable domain GAGVSQSPSNKVTEKGKDVELRCDPISGHTALYWYRQSLGQGLEFLIYFQGNSAPDKSGLPSDRFSAERTGGSVSTLTIQRTQQEDSAVYLCASSPEQGISYGYTFGSGTRLTVV.

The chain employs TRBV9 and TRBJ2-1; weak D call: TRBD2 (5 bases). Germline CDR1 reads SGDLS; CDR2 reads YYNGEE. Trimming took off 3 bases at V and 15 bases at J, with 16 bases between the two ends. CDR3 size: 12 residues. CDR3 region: CASSAGLFPPFF. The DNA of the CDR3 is TGTGCCAGCAGCGCAGGACTGTTCCCGCCGTTCTTC.

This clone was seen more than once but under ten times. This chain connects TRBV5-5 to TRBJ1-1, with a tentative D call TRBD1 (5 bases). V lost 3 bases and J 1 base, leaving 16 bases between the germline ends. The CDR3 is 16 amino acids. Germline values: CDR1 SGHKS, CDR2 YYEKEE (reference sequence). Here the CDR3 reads CASSWGVTWGNTEAFF. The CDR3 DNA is TGTGCCAGCAGCTGGGGGGTGACTTGGGGGAACACTGAAGCTTTCTTT.

CDR3 loop: CSASIEVYGYTF. In DNA, the CDR3 is TGCAGTGCTAGTATTGAGGTTTATGGCTACACCTTC. V is TRBV20-1 and J is TRBJ1-2; D ambiguous. The CDR3 is 12 residues long. V dropped 3 bases and J dropped 5 bases, with 10 bases sitting between them. The V gene's germline CDR1 is DFQATT and CDR2 SNEGSKA (reference sequence).

The CDR3: CASSEPGQAKNIQYF. The CDR3 DNA reads as TGTGCCAGCAGTGAACCGGGACAAGCCAAAAACATTCAGTACTTC. V and J are TRBV6-4 and TRBJ2-4, with D perhaps TRBD1 (6 bases). V lost 3 bases, J lost 0 bases, and 9 bases lay in between. The CDR3 contains 15 residues. Per germline, CDR1 MRHNA and CDR2 SNTAGT.

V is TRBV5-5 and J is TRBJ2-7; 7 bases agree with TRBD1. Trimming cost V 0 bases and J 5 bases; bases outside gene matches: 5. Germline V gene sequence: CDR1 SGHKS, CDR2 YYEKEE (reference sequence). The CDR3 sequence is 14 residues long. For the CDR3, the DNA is TGTGCCAGCAGCTTGGCGGTAGGGGGCCACGAGCAGTACTTC. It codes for CASSLAVGGHEQYF.

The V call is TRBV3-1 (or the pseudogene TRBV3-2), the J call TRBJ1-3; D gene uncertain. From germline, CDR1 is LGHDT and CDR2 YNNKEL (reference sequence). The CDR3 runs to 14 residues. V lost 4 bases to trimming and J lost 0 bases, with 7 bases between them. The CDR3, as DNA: TGTGCCAGCAGCCGGGCTATCTCTGGAAACACCATATATTTT. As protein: CASSRAISGNTIYF.

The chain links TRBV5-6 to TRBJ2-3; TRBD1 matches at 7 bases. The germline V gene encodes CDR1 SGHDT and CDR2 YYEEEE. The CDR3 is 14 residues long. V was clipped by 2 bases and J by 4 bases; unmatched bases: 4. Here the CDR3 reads CASSLDRVADTQYF. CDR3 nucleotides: TGTGCCAGCAGCTTAGACAGGGTGGCAGATACGCAGTATTTT.

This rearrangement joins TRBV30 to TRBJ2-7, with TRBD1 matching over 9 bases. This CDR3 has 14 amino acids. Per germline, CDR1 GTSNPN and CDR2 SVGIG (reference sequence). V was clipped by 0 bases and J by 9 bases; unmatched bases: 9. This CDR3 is CAWSVRDRVLGQYF. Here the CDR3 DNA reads TGTGCCTGGAGTGTACGGGACAGGGTCCTCGGGCAGTACTTC.

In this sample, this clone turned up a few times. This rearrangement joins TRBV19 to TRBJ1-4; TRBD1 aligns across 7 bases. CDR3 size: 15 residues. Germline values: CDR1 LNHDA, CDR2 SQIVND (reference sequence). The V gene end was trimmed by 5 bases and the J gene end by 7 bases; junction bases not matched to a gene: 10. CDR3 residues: CASSPSGGFGEKLFF. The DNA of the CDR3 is TGTGCCAGTAGTCCTTCAGGGGGTTTCGGTGAAAAACTGTTTTTT.

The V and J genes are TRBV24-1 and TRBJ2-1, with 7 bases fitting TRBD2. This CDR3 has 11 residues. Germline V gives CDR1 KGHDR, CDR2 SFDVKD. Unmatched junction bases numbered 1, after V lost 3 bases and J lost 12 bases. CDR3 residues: CATSDRGGQFF. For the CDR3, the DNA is TGTGCCACCAGTGATCGCGGGGGGCAGTTCTTC.

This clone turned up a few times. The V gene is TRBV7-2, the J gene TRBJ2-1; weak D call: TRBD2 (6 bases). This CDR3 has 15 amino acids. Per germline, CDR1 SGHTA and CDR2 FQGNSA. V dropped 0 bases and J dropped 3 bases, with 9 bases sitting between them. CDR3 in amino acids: CASSLARDFYNEQFF. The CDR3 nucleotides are TGTGCCAGCAGCTTAGCGCGGGACTTCTACAATGAGCAGTTCTTC.

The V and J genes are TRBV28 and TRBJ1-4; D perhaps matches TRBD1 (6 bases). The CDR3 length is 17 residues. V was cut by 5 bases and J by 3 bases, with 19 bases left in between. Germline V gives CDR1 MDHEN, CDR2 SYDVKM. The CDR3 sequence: CASSAESQGRANEKLFF. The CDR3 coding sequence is TGTGCCAGCAGTGCCGAATCTCAGGGGAGGGCTAATGAAAAACTGTTTTTT. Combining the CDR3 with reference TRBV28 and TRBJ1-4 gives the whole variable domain DVKVTQSSRYLVKRTGEKVFLECVQDMDHENMFWYRQDPGLGLRLIYFSYDVKMKEKGDIPEGYSVSREKKERFSLILESASTNQTSMYLCASSAESQGRANEKLFFGSGTQLSVL.

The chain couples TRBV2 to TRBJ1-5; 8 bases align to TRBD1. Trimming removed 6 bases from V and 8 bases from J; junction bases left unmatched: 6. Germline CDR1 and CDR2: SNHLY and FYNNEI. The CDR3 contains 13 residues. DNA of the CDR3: TGTGCCAGCAGCGGACAGGGTCATAAGCCCCAGCATTTT. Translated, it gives CASSGQGHKPQHF.

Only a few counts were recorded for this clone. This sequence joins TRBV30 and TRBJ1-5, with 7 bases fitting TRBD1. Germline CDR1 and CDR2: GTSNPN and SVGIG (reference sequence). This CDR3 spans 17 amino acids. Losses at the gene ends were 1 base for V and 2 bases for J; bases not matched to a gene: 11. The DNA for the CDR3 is TGTGCCTGGAGTGACCCGAGGGGGCCTTATCGCAATCAGCCCCAGCATTTT. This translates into CAWSDPRGPYRNQPQHF. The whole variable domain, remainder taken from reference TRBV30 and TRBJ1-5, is SQTIHQWPATLVQPVGSPLSLECTVEGTSNPNLYWYRQAAGRGLQLLFYSVGIGQISSEVPQNLSASRPQDRQFILSSKKLLLSDSGFYLCAWSDPRGPYRNQPQHFGDGTRLSIL.

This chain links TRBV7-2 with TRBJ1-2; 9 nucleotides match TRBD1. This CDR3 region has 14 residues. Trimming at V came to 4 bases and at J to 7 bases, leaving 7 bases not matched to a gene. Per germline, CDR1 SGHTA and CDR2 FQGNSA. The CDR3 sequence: CASSSRTGAFGYTF. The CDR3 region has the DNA TGTGCCAGCAGCTCCCGGACAGGGGCCTTTGGCTACACCTTC.

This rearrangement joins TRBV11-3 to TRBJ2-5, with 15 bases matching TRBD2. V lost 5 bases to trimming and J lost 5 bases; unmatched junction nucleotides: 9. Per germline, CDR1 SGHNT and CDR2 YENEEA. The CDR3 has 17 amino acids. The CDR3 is CASSPGLAGGLFETQYF. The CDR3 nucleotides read TGTGCCAGCAGCCCAGGACTAGCGGGGGGGTTATTTGAGACCCAGTACTTC.

Here the CDR3 reads CASSHPGQGNEKLFF. The CDR3 nucleotides read TGTGCCAGCAGCCATCCGGGACAGGGGAATGAAAAACTGTTTTTT. This chain joins TRBV5-4 and TRBJ1-4; TRBD1 matches at 10 bases. V lost 4 bases and J lost 5; bases outside the gene matches: 5. This CDR3 comprises 15 residues. Germline V gene sequence: CDR1 SGHNT, CDR2 YYREEE (reference sequence).

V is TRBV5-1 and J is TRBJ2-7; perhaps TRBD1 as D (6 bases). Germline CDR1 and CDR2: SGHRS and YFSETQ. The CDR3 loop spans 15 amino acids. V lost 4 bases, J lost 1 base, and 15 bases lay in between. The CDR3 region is CASSPFHTGSYEQYF. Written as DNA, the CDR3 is TGCGCCAGCAGCCCTTTTCACACAGGGTCCTACGAGCAGTACTTC.

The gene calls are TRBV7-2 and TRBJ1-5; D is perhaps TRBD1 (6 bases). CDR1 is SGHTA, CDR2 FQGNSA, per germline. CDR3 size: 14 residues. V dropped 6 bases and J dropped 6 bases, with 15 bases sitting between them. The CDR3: CASSSQGRGQPQHF. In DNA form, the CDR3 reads TGTGCCAGCAGTTCACAGGGAAGGGGTCAGCCCCAGCATTTT. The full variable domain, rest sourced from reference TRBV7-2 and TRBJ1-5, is GAGVSQSPSNKVTEKGKDVELRCDPISGHTALYWYRQSLGQGLEFLIYFQGNSAPDKSGLPSDRFSAERTGGSVSTLTIQRTQQEDSAVYLCASSSQGRGQPQHFGDGTRLSIL.